These T cell receptor beta chains were read from a single sample in a study of OX40 agonist ivuxolimab in advanced cancers. Produced via immunoSEQ multiplex PCR; TCRdb's table is partial and in-frame only. The table has 23,000 or so clones, around nine tenths seen once. Here the sequenced sample was CD4+ or CD8+ T cells sorted from blood, taken in a trial of the OX40 agonist ivuxolimab. The source of these receptors is an adult with an advanced solid tumor such as melanoma, head and neck, liver or kidney cancer. Each CDR3 is given with its conserved first and last residue. A D gene is named only where the DNA matches it firmly. The size field is filled for only some rows; it gives once, few, many or a size class.

D gene: TRBD1; clone size: NA; J gene: TRBJ2-3; V gene: TRBV9; CDR3 protein: CASSPWTGAFTDTQYF; CDR3 DNA: TGTGCCAGCAGCCCTTGGACAGGGGCCTTCACAGATACGCAGTATTTT
D gene: NA; clone size: NA; J gene: TRBJ1-2; V gene: TRBV13; CDR3 protein: CASSLGFMDVPSYGYTF; CDR3 DNA: TGTGCCAGCAGCTTAGGCTTTATGGACGTACCCAGCTATGGCTACACCTTC
D gene: NA; clone size: NA; J gene: TRBJ2-7; V gene: TRBV11-3; CDR3 protein: CASSLGAYEQYF; CDR3 DNA: TGTGCCAGCAGCTTAGGAGCATACGAGCAGTACTTC
D gene: NA; clone size: NA; J gene: TRBJ1-2; V gene: TRBV7-2; CDR3 protein: CASSLWRRGRIYGYTF; CDR3 DNA: TGTGCCAGCAGCTTATGGAGGAGGGGCAGGATCTATGGCTACACCTTC
D gene: NA; clone size: NA; J gene: TRBJ2-4; V gene: TRBV19; CDR3 protein: CASSIPGVNIQYF; CDR3 DNA: TGTGCCAGTAGTATCCCGGGGGTAAACATTCAGTACTTC
D gene: TRBD1; clone size: once; J gene: TRBJ1-1; V gene: TRBV14; CDR3 protein: CASRLGTGDTEAFF; CDR3 DNA: TGTGCCAGCAGGCTCGGGACAGGCGACACTGAAGCTTTCTTT
D gene: NA; clone size: once; J gene: TRBJ1-2; V gene: TRBV7-2; CDR3 protein: CASTKNRGRGLVFTF; CDR3 DNA: TGTGCCAGCACCAAGAACCGGGGACGGGGCCTCGTTTTCACCTTC
D gene: NA; clone size: NA; J gene: TRBJ2-3; V gene: TRBV9; CDR3 protein: CASSFGSLSDTQYF; CDR3 DNA: TGTGCCAGCAGCTTCGGGAGCTTATCAGATACGCAGTATTTT
D gene: NA; clone size: NA; J gene: TRBJ2-2; V gene: TRBV9; CDR3 protein: CASSPRTGNTGELFF; CDR3 DNA: TGTGCCAGCAGCCCAAGAACCGGAAACACCGGGGAGCTGTTTTTT
D gene: TRBD1; clone size: NA; J gene: TRBJ1-1; V gene: TRBV7-2; CDR3 protein: CASNDLGGTIPTEAFF; CDR3 DNA: TGTGCCAGCAACGACTTAGGGGGCACGATCCCCACTGAAGCTTTCTTT
D gene: TRBD1; clone size: NA; J gene: TRBJ1-5; V gene: TRBV4-1; CDR3 protein: CASSQNDRGQPQHF; CDR3 DNA: TGCGCCAGCAGCCAGAACGACAGGGGGCAGCCCCAGCATTTT
D gene: TRBD1; clone size: NA; J gene: TRBJ2-1; V gene: TRBV25-1; CDR3 protein: CASSEGSGTGINEQFF; CDR3 DNA: TGTGCCAGCAGTGAAGGGTCTGGGACAGGGATCAATGAGCAGTTCTTC
D gene: NA; clone size: once; J gene: TRBJ1-5; V gene: TRBV27; CDR3 protein: CASSPQGDQPQHF; CDR3 DNA: TGTGCCAGCAGTCCACAGGGCGATCAGCCCCAGCATTTT
D gene: NA; clone size: NA; J gene: TRBJ2-3; V gene: TRBV10-3; CDR3 protein: CAILQGPDTQYF; CDR3 DNA: TGTGCCATCTTACAGGGCCCAGATACGCAGTATTTT
D gene: TRBD1; clone size: NA; J gene: TRBJ1-3; V gene: TRBV2; CDR3 protein: CASSEGQGAGNTIYF; CDR3 DNA: TGTGCCAGCAGTGAAGGACAGGGGGCTGGAAACACCATATATTTT
D gene: NA; clone size: NA; J gene: TRBJ2-7; V gene: TRBV7-9; CDR3 protein: CASSLGRPYEQYF; CDR3 DNA: TGTGCCAGCAGCTTAGGCAGACCCTACGAGCAGTACTTC
D gene: TRBD2; clone size: NA; J gene: TRBJ2-1; V gene: TRBV4-2; CDR3 protein: CASSYPAGEYEQFF; CDR3 DNA: TGTGCCAGCAGCTACCCAGCGGGAGAGTATGAGCAGTTCTTC
D gene: TRBD2; clone size: NA; J gene: TRBJ2-7; V gene: TRBV5-6; CDR3 protein: CASSPWPGLAYEQYF; CDR3 DNA: TGTGCCAGCAGCCCTTGGCCGGGACTAGCATACGAGCAGTACTTC
D gene: NA; clone size: NA; J gene: TRBJ1-5; V gene: TRBV6-6; CDR3 protein: CASSYGGGDQPQHF; CDR3 DNA: TGTGCCAGCAGTTACGGGGGGGGCGATCAGCCCCAGCATTTT
D gene: NA; clone size: NA; J gene: TRBJ2-5; V gene: TRBV11-2; CDR3 protein: CASSLFAHGIQETQYF; CDR3 DNA: TGTGCCAGCAGCTTATTTGCCCATGGGATACAAGAGACCCAGTACTTC
D gene: NA; clone size: NA; J gene: TRBJ1-1; V gene: TRBV4-1; CDR3 protein: CASSQWGQGKYTEAFF; CDR3 DNA: TGCGCCAGCAGCCAATGGGGTCAGGGGAAGTACACTGAAGCTTTCTTT
D gene: NA; clone size: NA; J gene: TRBJ1-5; V gene: TRBV6-5; CDR3 protein: CASSHPTGKPQHF; CDR3 DNA: TGTGCCAGCAGTCACCCGACAGGAAAGCCCCAGCATTTT
D gene: NA; clone size: NA; J gene: TRBJ1-2; V gene: TRBV7-2; CDR3 protein: CASSLVPAPGYTF; CDR3 DNA: TGTGCCAGCAGCTTAGTCCCCGCCCCCGGCTACACCTTC
D gene: NA; clone size: NA; J gene: TRBJ2-1; V gene: TRBV5-1; CDR3 protein: CASSLLGAREQFF; CDR3 DNA: TGCGCCAGCAGCTTGCTCGGGGCGCGGGAGCAGTTCTTC
D gene: TRBD2; clone size: NA; J gene: TRBJ2-3; V gene: TRBV9; CDR3 protein: CASNLAGGSTDTQYF; CDR3 DNA: TGTGCCAGCAACCTAGCGGGAGGGTCGACAGATACGCAGTATTTT
D gene: NA; clone size: NA; J gene: TRBJ1-5; V gene: TRBV19; CDR3 protein: CASSAITRNQPQHF; CDR3 DNA: TGTGCCAGTAGTGCGATAACCCGTAATCAGCCCCAGCATTTT
D gene: NA; clone size: NA; J gene: TRBJ2-7; V gene: TRBV5-1; CDR3 protein: CASTALEGEQYF; CDR3 DNA: TGCGCCAGCACCGCACTCGAGGGAGAGCAGTACTTC
D gene: TRBD1; clone size: NA; J gene: TRBJ2-4; V gene: TRBV9; CDR3 protein: CASSEGTGRKNIQYF; CDR3 DNA: TGTGCCAGCAGCGAGGGGACAGGGAGAAAAAACATTCAGTACTTC
D gene: NA; clone size: NA; J gene: TRBJ1-1; V gene: TRBV27; CDR3 protein: CASSLFGAGTNTEAFF; CDR3 DNA: TGTGCCAGCAGTTTATTTGGCGCTGGTACGAACACTGAAGCTTTCTTT
D gene: TRBD2; clone size: NA; J gene: TRBJ2-1; V gene: TRBV11-2; CDR3 protein: CASSTSASGYNEQFF; CDR3 DNA: TGTGCCAGCAGCACCTCGGCTAGCGGTTACAATGAGCAGTTCTTC
D gene: NA; clone size: medium-sized; J gene: TRBJ2-7; V gene: TRBV6-5; CDR3 protein: CASSYAGYEQYF; CDR3 DNA: TGTGCCAGCAGTTATGCTGGATACGAGCAGTACTTC
D gene: NA; clone size: NA; J gene: TRBJ2-1; V gene: TRBV19; CDR3 protein: CASSWRDSYNEQFF; CDR3 DNA: TGTGCCAGTAGTTGGCGGGACTCCTACAATGAGCAGTTCTTC
D gene: TRBD2; clone size: NA; J gene: TRBJ2-7; V gene: TRBV30; CDR3 protein: CAFTLGAGVHEQYF; CDR3 DNA: TGTGCCTTCACGCTCGGAGCGGGAGTCCACGAGCAGTACTTC
D gene: NA; clone size: NA; J gene: TRBJ2-3; V gene: TRBV27; CDR3 protein: CASSLRGARTDTQYF; CDR3 DNA: TGTGCCAGCAGTTTGAGGGGGGCCCGCACAGATACGCAGTATTTT
D gene: TRBD1; clone size: NA; J gene: TRBJ1-2; V gene: TRBV7-9; CDR3 protein: CASSPGQGVTEGYTF; CDR3 DNA: TGTGCCAGCAGCCCAGGACAGGGGGTTACGGAAGGCTACACCTTC
D gene: TRBD2; clone size: NA; J gene: TRBJ2-2; V gene: TRBV25-1; CDR3 protein: CASSDLAGETGELFF; CDR3 DNA: TGTGCCAGCAGTGATCTAGCGGGAGAAACCGGGGAGCTGTTTTTT
D gene: TRBD1; clone size: NA; J gene: TRBJ2-7; V gene: TRBV7-9; CDR3 protein: CASRDRDLGYEQYF; CDR3 DNA: TGTGCCAGCAGGGACAGGGACTTGGGCTACGAGCAGTACTTC
D gene: TRBD2; clone size: NA; J gene: TRBJ2-7; V gene: TRBV13; CDR3 protein: CASSESGRGFYEQYF; CDR3 DNA: TGTGCCAGCAGCGAGAGCGGGAGGGGGTTCTACGAGCAGTACTTC
D gene: NA; clone size: NA; J gene: TRBJ2-7; V gene: TRBV7-4; CDR3 protein: CASSLAWISGTGEQYF; CDR3 DNA: TGTGCCAGCAGCTTGGCCTGGATTAGCGGGACAGGCGAGCAGTACTTC
D gene: TRBD2; clone size: NA; J gene: TRBJ2-5; V gene: TRBV2; CDR3 protein: CASRRLAGTQETQYF; CDR3 DNA: TGTGCCAGCCGGCGGCTAGCGGGGACACAAGAGACCCAGTACTTC
D gene: NA; clone size: NA; J gene: TRBJ2-3; V gene: TRBV29-1; CDR3 protein: CSVEPGPLPDTQYF; CDR3 DNA: TGCAGCGTTGAACCGGGACCCCTCCCAGATACGCAGTATTTT